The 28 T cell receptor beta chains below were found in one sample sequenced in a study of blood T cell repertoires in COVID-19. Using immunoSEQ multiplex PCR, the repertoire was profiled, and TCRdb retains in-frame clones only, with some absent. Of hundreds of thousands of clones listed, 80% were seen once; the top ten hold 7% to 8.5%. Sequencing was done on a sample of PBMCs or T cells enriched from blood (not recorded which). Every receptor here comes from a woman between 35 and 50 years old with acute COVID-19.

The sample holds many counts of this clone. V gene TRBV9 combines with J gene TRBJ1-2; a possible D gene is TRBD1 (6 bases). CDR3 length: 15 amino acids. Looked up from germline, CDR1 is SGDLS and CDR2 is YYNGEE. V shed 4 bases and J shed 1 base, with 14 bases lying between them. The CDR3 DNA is TGTGCCAGCAGCAATACACCACAGGGTAACTATGGCTACACCTTC. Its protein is CASSNTPQGNYGYTF.

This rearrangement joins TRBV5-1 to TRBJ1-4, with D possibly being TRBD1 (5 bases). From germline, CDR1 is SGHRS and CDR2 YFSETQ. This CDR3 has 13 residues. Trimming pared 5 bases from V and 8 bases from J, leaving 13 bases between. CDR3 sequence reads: CASSWQGGEKLFF. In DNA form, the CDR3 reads TGCGCCAGCAGTTGGCAGGGAGGCGAAAAACTGTTTTTT.

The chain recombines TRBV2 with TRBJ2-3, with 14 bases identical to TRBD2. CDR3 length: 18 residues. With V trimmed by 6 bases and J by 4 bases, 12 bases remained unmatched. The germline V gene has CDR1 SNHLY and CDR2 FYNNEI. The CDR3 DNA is TGTGCCAGCAGCGAGGAGGGGACTAGCGGGAGTATGCCAGATACGCAGTATTTT. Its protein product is CASSEEGTSGSMPDTQYF.

CDR3 residues: CASSDRVNTEAFF. In DNA form, the CDR3 reads TGCGCCAGCAGTGACAGGGTCAACACTGAAGCTTTCTTT. The rearrangement uses TRBV10-1 and TRBJ1-1, with a possible D match to TRBD1 (5 bases). This CDR3 has 13 residues. The germline V gene has CDR1 WNHNN and CDR2 SYGVQD (reference sequence). V gave up 3 bases and J gave up 2 bases, with 7 bases separating them.

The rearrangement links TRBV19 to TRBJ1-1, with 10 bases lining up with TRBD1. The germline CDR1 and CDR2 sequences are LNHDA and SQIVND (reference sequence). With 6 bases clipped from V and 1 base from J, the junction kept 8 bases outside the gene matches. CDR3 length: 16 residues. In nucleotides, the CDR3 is TGTGCCAGTAGCACGGACAGGGGGACCCAGAACACTGAAGCTTTCTTT. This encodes CASSTDRGTQNTEAFF.

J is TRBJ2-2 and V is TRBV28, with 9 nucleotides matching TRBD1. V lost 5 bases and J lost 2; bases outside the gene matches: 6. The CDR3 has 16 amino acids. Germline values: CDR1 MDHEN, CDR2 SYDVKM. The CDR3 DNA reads TGTGCCAGCAGTAATTACAGGGGGCAAAACACCGGGGAGCTGTTTTTT. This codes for CASSNYRGQNTGELFF. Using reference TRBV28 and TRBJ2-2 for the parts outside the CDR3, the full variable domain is DVKVTQSSRYLVKRTGEKVFLECVQDMDHENMFWYRQDPGLGLRLIYFSYDVKMKEKGDIPEGYSVSREKKERFSLILESASTNQTSMYLCASSNYRGQNTGELFFGEGSRLTVL.

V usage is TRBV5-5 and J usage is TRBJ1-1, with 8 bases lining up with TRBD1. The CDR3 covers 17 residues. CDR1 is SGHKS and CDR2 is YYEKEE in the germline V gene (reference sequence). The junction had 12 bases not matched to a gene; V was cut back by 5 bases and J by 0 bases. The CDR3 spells CASRTGARTLMNTEAFF. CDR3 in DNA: TGTGCCAGCAGGACAGGGGCGAGGACTCTTATGAACACTGAAGCTTTCTTT.

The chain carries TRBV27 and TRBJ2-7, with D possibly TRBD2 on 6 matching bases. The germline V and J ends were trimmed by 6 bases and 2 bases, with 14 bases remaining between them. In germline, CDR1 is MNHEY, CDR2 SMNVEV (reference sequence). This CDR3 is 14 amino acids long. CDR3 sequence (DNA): TGTGCCAGCAGATGGGGGGTTTCTACCTACGAGCAGTACTTC. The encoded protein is CASRWGVSTYEQYF.

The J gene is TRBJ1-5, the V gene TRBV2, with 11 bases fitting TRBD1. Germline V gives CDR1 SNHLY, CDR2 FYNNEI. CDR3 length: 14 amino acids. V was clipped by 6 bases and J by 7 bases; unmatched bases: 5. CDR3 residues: CASSGQGAGQPQHF. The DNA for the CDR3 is TGTGCCAGCAGCGGACAGGGGGCAGGGCAGCCCCAGCATTTT. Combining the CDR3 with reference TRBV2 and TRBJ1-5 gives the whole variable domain EPEVTQTPSHQVTQMGQEVILRCVPISNHLYFYWYRQILGQKVEFLVSFYNNEISEKSEIFDDQFSVERPDGSNFTLKIRSTKLEDSAMYFCASSGQGAGQPQHFGDGTRLSIL.

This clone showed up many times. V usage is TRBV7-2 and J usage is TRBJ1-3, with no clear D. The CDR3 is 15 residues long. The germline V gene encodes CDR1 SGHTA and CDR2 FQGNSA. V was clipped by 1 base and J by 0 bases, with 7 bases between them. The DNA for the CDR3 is TGTGCCAGCAGCTTAGGGGAGCGCTCTGGAAACACCATATATTTT. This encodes CASSLGERSGNTIYF.

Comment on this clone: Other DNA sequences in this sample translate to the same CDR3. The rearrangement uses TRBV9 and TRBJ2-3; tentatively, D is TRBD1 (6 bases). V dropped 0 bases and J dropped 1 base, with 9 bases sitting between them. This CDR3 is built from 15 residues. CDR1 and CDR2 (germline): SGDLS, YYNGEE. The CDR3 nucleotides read TGTGCCAGCAGCGTAGGGGGGCGGGGCACAGATACGCAGTATTTT. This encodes CASSVGGRGTDTQYF. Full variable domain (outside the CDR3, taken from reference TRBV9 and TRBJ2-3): DSGVTQTPKHLITATGQRVTLRCSPRSGDLSVYWYQQSLDQGLQFLIQYYNGEERAKGNILERFSAQQFPDLHSELNLSSLELGDSALYFCASSVGGRGTDTQYFGPGTRLTVL.

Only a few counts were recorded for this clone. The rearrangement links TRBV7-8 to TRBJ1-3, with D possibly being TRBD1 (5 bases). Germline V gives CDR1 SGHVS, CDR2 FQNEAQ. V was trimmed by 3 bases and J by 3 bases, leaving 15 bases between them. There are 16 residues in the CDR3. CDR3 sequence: CASSLGGGGGGNTIYF. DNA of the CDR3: TGTGCCAGCAGCTTGGGTGGCGGGGGAGGTGGAAACACCATATATTTT. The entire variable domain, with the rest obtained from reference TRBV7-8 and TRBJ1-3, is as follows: GAGVSQSPRYKVAKRGQDVALRCDPISGHVSLFWYQQALGQGPEFLTYFQNEAQLDKSGLPSDRFFAERPEGSVSTLKIQRTQQEDSAVYLCASSLGGGGGGNTIYFGEGSWLTVV.

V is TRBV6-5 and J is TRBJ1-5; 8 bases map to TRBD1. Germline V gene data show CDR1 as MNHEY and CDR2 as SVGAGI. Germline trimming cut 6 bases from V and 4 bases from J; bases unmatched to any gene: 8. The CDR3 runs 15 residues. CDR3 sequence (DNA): TGTGCCAGCAGAACAACAGGGGGTTGGAATCAGCCCCAGCATTTT. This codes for CASRTTGGWNQPQHF.

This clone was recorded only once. Here the CDR3 reads CATSRGRGRGLGANEKLFF. The CDR3 DNA reads TGTGCCACCAGCAGAGGCAGGGGCAGGGGGCTAGGAGCTAATGAAAAACTGTTTTTT. The rearrangement uses TRBV15 and TRBJ1-4; 8 positions agree with TRBD1. The germline V gene has CDR1 LNHNV and CDR2 YYDKDF (reference sequence). Unmatched junction bases numbered 13, after V lost 1 base and J lost 3 bases. The CDR3 consists of 19 residues.

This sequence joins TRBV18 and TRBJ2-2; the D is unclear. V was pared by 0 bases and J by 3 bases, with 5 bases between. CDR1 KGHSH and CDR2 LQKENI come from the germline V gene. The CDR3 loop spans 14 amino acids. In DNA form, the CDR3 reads TGTGCCAGCTCACCACCCCGCGACACCGGGGAGCTGTTTTTT. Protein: CASSPPRDTGELFF.

The DNA for the CDR3 is TGTGCCAGTAGTAAACACATCCGGAACACTGAAGCTTTCTTT. Its translation: CASSKHIRNTEAFF. This chain connects TRBV19 to TRBJ1-1, with no clear D. Trimming cost V 4 bases and J 1 base, with 10 bases left between them. There are 14 residues in the CDR3. Looked up from germline, CDR1 is LNHDA and CDR2 is SQIVND (reference sequence).

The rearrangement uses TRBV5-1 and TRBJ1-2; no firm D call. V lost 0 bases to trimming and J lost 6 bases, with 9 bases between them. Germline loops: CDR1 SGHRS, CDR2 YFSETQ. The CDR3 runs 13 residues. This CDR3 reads CASSLDGVNGYTF. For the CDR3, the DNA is TGCGCCAGCAGCTTGGACGGGGTAAATGGCTACACCTTC. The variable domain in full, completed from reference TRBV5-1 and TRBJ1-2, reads KAGVTQTPRYLIKTRGQQVTLSCSPISGHRSVSWYQQTPGQGLQFLFEYFSETQRNKGNFPGRFSGRQFSNSRSEMNVSTLELGDSALYLCASSLDGVNGYTFGSGTRLTVV.

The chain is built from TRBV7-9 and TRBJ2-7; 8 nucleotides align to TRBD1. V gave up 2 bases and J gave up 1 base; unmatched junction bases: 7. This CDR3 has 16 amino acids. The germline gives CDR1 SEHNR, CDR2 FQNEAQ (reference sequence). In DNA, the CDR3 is TGTGCCAGCAGCTTACCCACAGGGGGAGTATCCTACGAGCAGTACTTC. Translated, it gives CASSLPTGGVSYEQYF.

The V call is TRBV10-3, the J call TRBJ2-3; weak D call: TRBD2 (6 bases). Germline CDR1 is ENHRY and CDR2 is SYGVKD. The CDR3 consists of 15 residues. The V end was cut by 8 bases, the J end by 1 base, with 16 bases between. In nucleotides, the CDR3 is TGTGCCATCCAAGAGTCGGGGGAGGGCACAGATACGCAGTATTTT. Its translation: CAIQESGEGTDTQYF.

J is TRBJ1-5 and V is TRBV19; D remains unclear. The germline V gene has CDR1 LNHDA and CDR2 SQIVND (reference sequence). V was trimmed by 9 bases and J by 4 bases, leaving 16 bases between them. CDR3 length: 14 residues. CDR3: CASRTPEGNQPQHF. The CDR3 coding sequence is TGTGCCAGCAGGACCCCCGAGGGTAATCAGCCCCAGCATTTT.

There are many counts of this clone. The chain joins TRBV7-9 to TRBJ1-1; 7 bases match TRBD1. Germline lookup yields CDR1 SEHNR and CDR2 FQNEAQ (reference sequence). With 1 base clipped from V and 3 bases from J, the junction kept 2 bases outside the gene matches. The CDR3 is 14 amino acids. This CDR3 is CASSLGQGYTEAFF. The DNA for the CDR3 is TGTGCCAGCAGCTTAGGACAGGGATACACTGAAGCTTTCTTT.

The CDR3 spells CASSSTGTGGPQETQYF. The CDR3 DNA follows: TGTGCCAGTAGTTCCACCGGGACAGGGGGTCCTCAAGAGACCCAGTACTTC. The chain couples TRBV19 to TRBJ2-5; 11 nucleotides match TRBD1. The CDR3 loop spans 17 amino acids. Germline trimming cut 5 bases from V and 2 bases from J; bases unmatched to any gene: 10. CDR1 and CDR2 (germline): LNHDA, SQIVND (reference sequence).

The CDR3 loop reads CASNGAGGFMAEAFF. DNA for the CDR3: TGTGCCAGTAATGGGGCAGGGGGCTTCATGGCTGAAGCTTTCTTT. This chain uses TRBV19 with TRBJ1-1, with TRBD1 identical over 8 bases. V trimming: 7 bases; J trimming: 6 bases; junction bases outside the gene matches: 13. CDR3 length: 15 residues. Germline loops: CDR1 LNHDA, CDR2 SQIVND (reference sequence).

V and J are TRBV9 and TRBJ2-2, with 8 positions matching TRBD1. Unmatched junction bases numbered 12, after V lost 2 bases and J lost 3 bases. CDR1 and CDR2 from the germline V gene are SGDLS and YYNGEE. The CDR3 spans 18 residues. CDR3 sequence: CASSVAPGGLLDTGELFF. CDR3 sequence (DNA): TGTGCCAGCAGCGTCGCTCCAGGGGGCTTATTAGACACCGGGGAGCTGTTTTTT.

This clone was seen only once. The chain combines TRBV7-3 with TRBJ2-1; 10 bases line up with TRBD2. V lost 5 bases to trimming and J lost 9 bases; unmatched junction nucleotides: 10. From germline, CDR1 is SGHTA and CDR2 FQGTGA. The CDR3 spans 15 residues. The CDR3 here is CASSPQAGGLSEQFF. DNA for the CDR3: TGTGCCAGCAGCCCACAAGCGGGGGGGCTCAGTGAGCAGTTCTTC.

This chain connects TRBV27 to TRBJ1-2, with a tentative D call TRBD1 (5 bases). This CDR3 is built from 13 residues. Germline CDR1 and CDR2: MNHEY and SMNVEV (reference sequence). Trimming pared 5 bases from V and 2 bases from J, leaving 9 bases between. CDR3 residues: CASSVTVNYGYTF. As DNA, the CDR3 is TGTGCCAGCAGTGTGACAGTGAACTATGGCTACACCTTC.

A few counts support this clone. The CDR3 spells CASIGGRGYGYTF. The CDR3 DNA is TGTGCCAGCATAGGGGGCAGGGGGTATGGCTACACCTTC. This chain joins TRBV2 and TRBJ1-2; 7 bases fit TRBD1. This CDR3 spans 13 amino acids. Germline V CDR1 and CDR2: SNHLY, FYNNEI. V shed 7 bases, J shed 5 bases, and the junction held 7 bases outside the gene matches.

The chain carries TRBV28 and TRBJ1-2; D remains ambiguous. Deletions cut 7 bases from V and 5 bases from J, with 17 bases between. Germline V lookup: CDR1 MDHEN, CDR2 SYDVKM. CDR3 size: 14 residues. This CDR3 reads CASKRRGAGYGYTF. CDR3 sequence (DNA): TGTGCCAGCAAAAGAAGAGGCGCTGGATATGGCTACACCTTC.